The clone carrying this T cell receptor beta chain was recorded once. This entry comes from a study of blood T cell repertoires in COVID-19. Here immunoSEQ multiplex PCR was the method, and the copy in TCRdb shows in-frame clones only, minus some. The table includes about 370,000 clones, 90% detected once. The CDR3 totals 13 residues. Germline CDR1 and CDR2: MDHEN and SYDVKM. V lost 4 bases, J lost 3 bases, and 7 bases lay in between. This receptor was taken from a man between 18 and 29 years old with active or convalescent COVID-19. Sequenced input: peripheral blood. The rearrangement links TRBV28 to TRBJ2-1; D remains ambiguous. The CDR3 loop reads CASSSINYNEQFF. As DNA, the CDR3 is TGTGCCAGCAGTTCTATTAACTACAATGAGCAGTTCTTC.